Described below is a single TCR beta chain sequence and its context. Source study methods: Estimates of nucleated cell counts were drawn from the amplification of reference gene primers. Sequencing used immunoSEQ multiplex PCR; TCRdb keeps in-frame clones, though not all of them. That table supplies the V and J calls and clone size; D and trimming were determined from the DNA. The table has over 40,000 clones, 86% seen once. This record comes from a study of blood T cell repertoires in COVID-19. This CDR3 has 15 residues. Trimming took off 4 bases at V and 5 bases at J, with 18 bases between the two ends. CDR1 and CDR2 from the germline V gene are SGHRS and YFSETQ.

Material for sequencing was peripheral blood. The receptor was isolated from a man older than 75 with acute or convalescent COVID-19. The gene calls are TRBV5-1 and TRBJ1-1; D is possibly TRBD1 (5 bases). CDR3 in amino acids: CASSKVLGGGTEAFF. CDR3 nucleotides: TGCGCCAGCAGCAAGGTCTTGGGGGGTGGAACTGAAGCTTTCTTT. Full variable domain (outside the CDR3, taken from reference TRBV5-1 and TRBJ1-1): KAGVTQTPRYLIKTRGQQVTLSCSPISGHRSVSWYQQTPGQGLQFLFEYFSETQRNKGNFPGRFSGRQFSNSRSEMNVSTLELGDSALYLCASSKVLGGGTEAFFGQGTRLTVV.